This record concerns one T cell receptor beta chain sequence. The sample comes from a study of technical replicates of blood from several donors. Profiled with immunoSEQ multiplex PCR; TCRdb holds only in-frame clones, not every one. The sample shows 70,000 or so clones, around 92% of them seen only once. V lost 4 bases and J lost 7, with 10 bases in between. The CDR3 has 12 residues. CDR1 MNHEY and CDR2 SVGAGI come from the germline V gene. The rearrangement links TRBV6-5 to TRBJ1-2; D perhaps matches TRBD1 (6 bases). This clonotype originated in a human donor in good health. The specimen sequenced was T cells isolated from PBMCs. The CDR3 DNA reads TGTGCCAGCAGTTCTACAGGGCTTGGCTACACCTTC. Its translation: CASSSTGLGYTF.